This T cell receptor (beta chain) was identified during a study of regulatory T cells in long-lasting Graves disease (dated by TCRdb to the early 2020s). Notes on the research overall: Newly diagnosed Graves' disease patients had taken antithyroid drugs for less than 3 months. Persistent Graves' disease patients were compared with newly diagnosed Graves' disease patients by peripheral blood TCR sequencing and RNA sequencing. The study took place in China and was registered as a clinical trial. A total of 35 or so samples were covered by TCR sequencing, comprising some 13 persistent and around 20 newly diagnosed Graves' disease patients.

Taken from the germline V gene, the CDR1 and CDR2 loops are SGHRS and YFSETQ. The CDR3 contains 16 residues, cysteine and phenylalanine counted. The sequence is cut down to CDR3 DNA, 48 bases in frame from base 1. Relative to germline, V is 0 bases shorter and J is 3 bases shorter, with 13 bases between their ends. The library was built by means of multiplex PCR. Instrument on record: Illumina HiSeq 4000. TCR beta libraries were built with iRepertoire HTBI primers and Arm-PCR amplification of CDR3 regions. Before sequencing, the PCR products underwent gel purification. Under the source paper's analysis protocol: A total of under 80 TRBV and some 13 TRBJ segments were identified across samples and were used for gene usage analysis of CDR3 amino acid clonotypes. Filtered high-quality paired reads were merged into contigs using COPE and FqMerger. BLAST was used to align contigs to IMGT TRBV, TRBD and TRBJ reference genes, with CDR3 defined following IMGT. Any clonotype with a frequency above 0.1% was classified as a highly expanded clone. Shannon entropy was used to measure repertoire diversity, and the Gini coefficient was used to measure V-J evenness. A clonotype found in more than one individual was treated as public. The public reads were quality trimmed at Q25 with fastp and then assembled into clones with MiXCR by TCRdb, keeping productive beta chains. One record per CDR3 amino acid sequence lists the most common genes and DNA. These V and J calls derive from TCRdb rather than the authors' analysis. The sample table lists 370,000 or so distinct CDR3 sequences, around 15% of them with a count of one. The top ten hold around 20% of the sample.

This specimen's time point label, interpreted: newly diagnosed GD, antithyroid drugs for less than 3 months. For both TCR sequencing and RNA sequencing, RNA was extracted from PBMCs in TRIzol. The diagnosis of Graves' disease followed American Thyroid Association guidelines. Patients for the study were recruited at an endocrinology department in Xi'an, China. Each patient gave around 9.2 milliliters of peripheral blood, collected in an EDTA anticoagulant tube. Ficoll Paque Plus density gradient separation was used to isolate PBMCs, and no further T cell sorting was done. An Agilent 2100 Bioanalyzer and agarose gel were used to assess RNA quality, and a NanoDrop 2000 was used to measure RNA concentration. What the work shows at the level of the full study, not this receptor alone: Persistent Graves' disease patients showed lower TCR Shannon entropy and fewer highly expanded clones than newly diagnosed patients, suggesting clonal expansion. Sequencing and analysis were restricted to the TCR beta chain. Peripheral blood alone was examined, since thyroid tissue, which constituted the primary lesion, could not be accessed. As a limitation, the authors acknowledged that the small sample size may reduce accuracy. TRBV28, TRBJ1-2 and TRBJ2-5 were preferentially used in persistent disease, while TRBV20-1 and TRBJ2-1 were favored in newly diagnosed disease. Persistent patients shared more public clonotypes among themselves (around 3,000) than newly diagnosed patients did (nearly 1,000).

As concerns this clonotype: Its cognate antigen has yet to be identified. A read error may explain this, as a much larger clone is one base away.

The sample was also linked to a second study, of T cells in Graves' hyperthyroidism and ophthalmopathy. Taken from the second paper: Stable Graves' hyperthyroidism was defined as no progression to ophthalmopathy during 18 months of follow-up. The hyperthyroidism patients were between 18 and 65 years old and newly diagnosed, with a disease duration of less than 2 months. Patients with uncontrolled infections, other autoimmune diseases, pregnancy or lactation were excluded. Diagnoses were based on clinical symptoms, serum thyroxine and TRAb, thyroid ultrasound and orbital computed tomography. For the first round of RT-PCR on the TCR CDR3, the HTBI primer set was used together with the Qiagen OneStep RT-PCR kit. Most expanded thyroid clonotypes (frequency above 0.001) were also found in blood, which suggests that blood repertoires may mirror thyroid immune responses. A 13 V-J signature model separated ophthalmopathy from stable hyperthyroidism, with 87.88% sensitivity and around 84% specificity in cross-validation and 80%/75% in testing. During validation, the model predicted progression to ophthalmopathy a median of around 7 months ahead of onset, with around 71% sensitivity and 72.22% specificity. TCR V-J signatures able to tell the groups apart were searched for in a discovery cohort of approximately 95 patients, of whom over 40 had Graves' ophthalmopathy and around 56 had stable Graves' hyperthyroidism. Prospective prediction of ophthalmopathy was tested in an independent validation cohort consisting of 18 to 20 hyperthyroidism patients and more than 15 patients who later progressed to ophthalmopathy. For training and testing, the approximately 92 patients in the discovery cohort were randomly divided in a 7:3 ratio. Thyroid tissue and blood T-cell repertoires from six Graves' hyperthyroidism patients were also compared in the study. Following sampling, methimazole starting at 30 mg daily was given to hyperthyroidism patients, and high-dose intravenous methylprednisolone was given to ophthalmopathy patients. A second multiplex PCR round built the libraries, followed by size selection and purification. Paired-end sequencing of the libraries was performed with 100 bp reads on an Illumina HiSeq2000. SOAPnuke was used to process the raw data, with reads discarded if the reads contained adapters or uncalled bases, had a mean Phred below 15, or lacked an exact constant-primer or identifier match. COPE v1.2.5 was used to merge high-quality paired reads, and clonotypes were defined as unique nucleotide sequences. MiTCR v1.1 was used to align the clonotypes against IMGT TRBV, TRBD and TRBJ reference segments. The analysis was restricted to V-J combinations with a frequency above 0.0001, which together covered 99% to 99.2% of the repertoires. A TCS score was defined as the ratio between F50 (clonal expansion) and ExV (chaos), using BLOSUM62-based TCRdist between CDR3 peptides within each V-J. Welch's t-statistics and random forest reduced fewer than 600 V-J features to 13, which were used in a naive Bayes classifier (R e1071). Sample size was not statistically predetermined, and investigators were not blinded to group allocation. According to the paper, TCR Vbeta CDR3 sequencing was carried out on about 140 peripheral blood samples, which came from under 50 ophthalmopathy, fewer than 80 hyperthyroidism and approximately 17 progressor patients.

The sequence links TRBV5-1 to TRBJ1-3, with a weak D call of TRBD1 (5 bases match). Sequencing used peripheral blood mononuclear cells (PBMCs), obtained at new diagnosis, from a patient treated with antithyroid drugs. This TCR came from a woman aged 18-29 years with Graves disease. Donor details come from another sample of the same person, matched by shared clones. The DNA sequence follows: TGCGCCAGCAGCTTGGACCCCGGGGCAGGTGGAAACACCATATATTTT. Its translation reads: CASSLDPGAGGNTIYF.